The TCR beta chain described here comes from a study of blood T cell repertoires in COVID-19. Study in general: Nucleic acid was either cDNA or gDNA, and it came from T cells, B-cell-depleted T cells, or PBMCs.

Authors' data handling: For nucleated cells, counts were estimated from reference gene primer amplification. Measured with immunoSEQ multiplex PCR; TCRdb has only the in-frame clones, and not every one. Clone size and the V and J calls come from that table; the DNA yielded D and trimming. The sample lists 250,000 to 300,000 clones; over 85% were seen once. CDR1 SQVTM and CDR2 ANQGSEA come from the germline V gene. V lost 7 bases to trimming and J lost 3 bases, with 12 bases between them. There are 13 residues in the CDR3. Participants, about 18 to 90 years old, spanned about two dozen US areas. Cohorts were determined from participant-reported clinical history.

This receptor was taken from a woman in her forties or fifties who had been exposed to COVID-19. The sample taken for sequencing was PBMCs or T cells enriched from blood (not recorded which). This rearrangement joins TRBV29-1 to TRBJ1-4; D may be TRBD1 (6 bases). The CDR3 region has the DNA TGCAGCGGGCGGGGGGCCTCTAATGAAAAACTGTTTTTT. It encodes CSGRGASNEKLFF.